This T cell receptor (beta chain) was recorded in a study of PD-L1 blockade in urothelial cancer. The overall study: Bladder-origin urothelial cancer in males described about 90% of the roughly 30 patients. In terms of prior chemotherapy, patients had received 0 to 3 regimens. Study-level points and caveats: Pretreatment TCR clonality in blood under the median foretold superior survival.

Note on this clone: Its matching antigen is unknown.

The CDR3 has 17 residues. Unmatched junction bases numbered 18, after V lost 7 bases and J lost 6 bases. CDR1 and CDR2 from the germline V gene are SNHLY and FYNNEI. As for time point: peripheral blood 6 weeks after treatment start. The patients had locally advanced or metastatic urothelial carcinoma. Sequencing used immunoSEQ multiplex PCR; TCRdb keeps in-frame clones, though not all of them. In the table there are 35,000 to 40,000 clones, 86% of which are singletons. The starting material was PBMCs, obtained around atezolizumab (anti-PD-L1) treatment. This TCR derives from a man aged 55 to 70 with urothelial cancer. The J gene is TRBJ1-5, the V gene TRBV2, with 7 bases identical to TRBD1. The CDR3 coding sequence is TGTGCCAGCACCTGGGACCTAACAGGGGCCGCGGGTCAGCCCCAGCATTTT. It codes for CASTWDLTGAAGQPQHF.